Shown below are 32 T cell receptor beta chains from a single sample sequenced in a study of CD8 T cells in ankylosing spondylitis (dated by TCRdb to about 2017). Points the paper makes about the study in general: A TCR beta motif made up of eight highly homologous amino acid variants appeared to be characteristic of blood from ankylosing spondylitis patients.

The method was 5' RACE. TCRdb shows the sequencer as Illumina HiSeq 2500. The raw public reads went through TCRdb reprocessing: fastp at Q25, MiXCR clone calling, in-frame beta chains kept. Each CDR3 protein appears once, grouped with its most common genes and DNA. A total of about 500,000 distinct CDR3 sequences appear in this sample, over 4% of them only once. The ten largest clonotypes hold around 3.6% of the sample. Antigen specificity for these receptors is unknown. Sequencing was done on a sample of blood, either unsorted or a sorted T cell fraction (not recorded which). These receptors all come from a male donor with ankylosing spondylitis.

The sample holds a few counts of this clonotype. The chain carries TRBV7-8 and TRBJ2-2; TRBD1 is a possible D gene (7 bases). Germline V gene sequence: CDR1 SGHVS, CDR2 FQNEAQ. Trimming removed 6 bases from V and 8 bases from J, with 16 bases in between. CDR3 size: 14 residues. In DNA, the CDR3 is TGTGCCAGCAGACGAGGAGGGGGCGGAGGGGAGCTGTTTTTT. Translated, it gives CASRRGGGGGELFF.

This clonotype was picked up many times. The chain recombines TRBV7-2 with TRBJ1-2; the D gene is possibly TRBD1 (5 bases). V gave up 4 bases and J gave up 4 bases, with 19 bases separating them. CDR1 is SGHTA and CDR2 is FQGNSA in the germline V gene. The CDR3 spans 16 residues. CDR3 in DNA: TGTGCCAGCAGCTCCCGAGGCAGGGAAGGAGGCTATGGCTACACCTTC. Protein sequence: CASSSRGREGGYGYTF.

This clonotype was seen ten or more times. The CDR3 spells CASSPRTSGGANTGELFF. Here the CDR3 DNA reads TGTGCCAGCAGCCCAAGGACTAGCGGGGGGGCGAACACCGGGGAGCTGTTTTTT. The chain combines TRBV11-2 with TRBJ2-2; 15 bases are shared with TRBD2. The junction had 4 bases not matched to a gene; V was cut back by 5 bases and J by 0 bases. Germline-derived CDR1 and CDR2 are SGHAT and FQNNGV. This CDR3 comprises 18 residues.

Many counts were recorded for this clonotype. The chain joins TRBV20-1 to TRBJ1-2; TRBD1 agrees at 8 bases. Germline V gives CDR1 DFQATT, CDR2 SNEGSKA (reference sequence). J was trimmed by 11 bases and V by 3 bases; bases with no gene match: 14. The CDR3 sequence is 14 residues long. CDR3 nucleotides: TGCAGTGCTAGTGTGGGTGGACAGGGAGCCTGGTACACCTTC. This encodes CSASVGGQGAWYTF.

The chain carries TRBV7-9 and TRBJ2-7; 7 bases agree with TRBD1. The germline gives CDR1 SEHNR, CDR2 FQNEAQ (reference sequence). The CDR3 totals 16 residues. After removal of 4 bases from V and 6 bases from J, the junction contained 15 bases not matched to a gene. For the CDR3, the DNA is TGTGCCAGCAGCTCACTCCTACCGAACAGGGGTAGCGAGCAGTACTTC. It encodes CASSSLLPNRGSEQYF.

This clonotype was counted a few times. The chain uses TRBV11-2 and TRBJ2-1, with TRBD2 as a possible D gene (5 bases). The CDR3 has 14 amino acids. V lost 3 bases to trimming and J lost 9 bases, with 15 bases between them. Germline V gene data show CDR1 as SGHAT and CDR2 as FQNNGV. CDR3 residues: CASSLSGVAAEQFF. The CDR3 bases are TGTGCCAGCAGCTTGTCCGGGGTCGCGGCTGAGCAGTTCTTC.

In its sample, this clonotype was seen many times. The rearrangement links TRBV4-1 to TRBJ2-2, with D unresolved. Per germline, CDR1 MGHRA and CDR2 YSYEKL. V lost 6 bases to trimming and J lost 1 base, with 9 bases between them. The CDR3 is 14 residues long. CDR3 in amino acids: CASRADENTGELFF. In DNA, the CDR3 is TGCGCCAGCAGGGCAGATGAGAACACCGGGGAGCTGTTTTTT.

Points on this clonotype: A much bigger clone sits one base away, suggesting this may be a read error. V is TRBV20-1 and J is TRBJ2-2; 11 bases map to TRBD2. This CDR3 is built from 16 residues. The V gene's germline CDR1 is DFQATT and CDR2 SNEGSKA (reference sequence). CDR3: CCATGLAETGTGELFF. The CDR3 DNA is TGCTGTGCTACGGGACTAGCGGAGACGGGCACCGGGGAGCTGTTTTTT.

This clonotype appeared many times. The V and J genes are TRBV29-1 and TRBJ2-2; D unclear. This CDR3 spans 16 amino acids. The germline V and J ends were trimmed by 4 bases and 2 bases, with 17 bases remaining between them. Germline lookup yields CDR1 SQVTM and CDR2 ANQGSEA. CDR3 amino acids: CSVVGWAESNTGELFF. CDR3 nucleotides: TGCAGCGTTGTTGGTTGGGCAGAGAGTAACACCGGGGAGCTGTTTTTT.

This clonotype was recorded many times. The DNA for the CDR3 is TGTGCCAGCAGCTTGGTCCTAGCGGGTATCACAGATACGCAGTATTTT. Its translation is CASSLVLAGITDTQYF. This chain connects TRBV7-6 to TRBJ2-3; 8 bases line up with TRBD2. CDR1 and CDR2 (germline): SGHVS, FNYEAQ. The CDR3 is made up of 16 amino acids. With V trimmed by 3 bases and J by 2 bases, 7 bases remained unmatched. Drawing the rest from reference TRBV7-6 and TRBJ2-3, the complete variable domain is GAGVSQSPRYKVTKRGQDVALRCDPISGHVSLYWYRQALGQGPEFLTYFNYEAQQDKSGLPNDRFSAERPEGSISTLTIQRTEQRDSAMYRCASSLVLAGITDTQYFGPGTRLTVL.

The chain employs TRBV6-1 and TRBJ2-2, with D perhaps given as TRBD1 or TRBD2 (5 bases each). The V end was cut by 7 bases, the J end by 4 bases, with 16 bases between. The germline gives CDR1 MNHNS, CDR2 SASEGT. This CDR3 is 15 amino acids long. The CDR3 DNA sequence: TGTGCCAGCACTAGGGACGGAATTCTCACCGGGGAGCTGTTTTTT. This codes for CASTRDGILTGELFF.

This clonotype was found many times. The J gene is TRBJ2-7, the V gene TRBV12-3 or TRBV12-4; 9 bases line up with TRBD2. After removal of 6 bases from V and 0 bases from J, the junction contained 6 bases not matched to a gene. There are 15 residues in the CDR3. The CDR3 region is CASSDSSGDSYEQYF. The CDR3 DNA reads as TGTGCCAGCAGCGACTCTAGCGGGGACTCCTACGAGCAGTACTTC.

In its sample, this clonotype was seen many times. The chain employs TRBV25-1 and TRBJ2-5; 9 bases fit TRBD1. The germline gives CDR1 MGHDK, CDR2 SYGVNS. After removal of 3 bases from V and 4 bases from J, the junction contained 12 bases not matched to a gene. This CDR3 spans 17 amino acids. CDR3 bases: TGTGCCAGCAGTGATTACACCGGGACAGGGAACGGAGAGACCCAGTACTTC. This gives the protein CASSDYTGTGNGETQYF.

As concerns this clonotype: A much larger clone lies a single base off, so this may be a read error. V and J are TRBV29-1 and TRBJ2-3; either TRBD1 or TRBD2 may supply D (5 bases each). In germline, CDR1 is SQVTM, CDR2 ANQGSEA. The CDR3 totals 14 residues. Trimming stripped 3 bases from V and 2 bases from J, with 12 bases between. The CDR3 loop is CSVDLGPLTDTQYF. The CDR3 DNA reads as TGCAGCGTTGACTTGGGACCCCTCACAGATACGCAGTATTTT.

This clonotype was found many times. V is TRBV11-2 and J is TRBJ2-1; weak D call: TRBD2 (6 bases). Trimming took off 3 bases at V and 5 bases at J, with 20 bases between the two ends. Looked up from germline, CDR1 is SGHAT and CDR2 is FQNNGV. The CDR3 covers 17 residues. As DNA, the CDR3 is TGTGCCAGCAGCTTGCTCTATGCGGGACCTACTCACAATGAGCAGTTCTTC. Amino acid sequence: CASSLLYAGPTHNEQFF. The full variable domain, with the rest looked up from reference TRBV11-2 and TRBJ2-1, is EAGVAQSPRYKIIEKRQSVAFWCNPISGHATLYWYQQILGQGPKLLIQFQNNGVVDDSQLPKDRFSAERLKGVDSTLKIQPAKLEDSAVYLCASSLLYAGPTHNEQFFGPGTRLTVL.

This clonotype was detected only a few times. The chain links TRBV5-1 to TRBJ2-7; 7 bases map to TRBD1. V lost 6 bases to trimming and J lost 3 bases; unmatched junction nucleotides: 9. CDR1 SGHRS and CDR2 YFSETQ come from the germline V gene. The CDR3 has 14 residues. The CDR3 DNA sequence: TGCGCCAGCACGGTCACACAGGGGTACTACGAGCAGTACTTC. As protein: CASTVTQGYYEQYF. The full variable domain, rest sourced from reference TRBV5-1 and TRBJ2-7, is KAGVTQTPRYLIKTRGQQVTLSCSPISGHRSVSWYQQTPGQGLQFLFEYFSETQRNKGNFPGRFSGRQFSNSRSEMNVSTLELGDSALYLCASTVTQGYYEQYFGPGTRLTVT.

The gene calls are TRBV27 and TRBJ2-7, with TRBD1 matching over 7 bases. CDR1 is MNHEY, CDR2 SMNVEV, per germline (reference sequence). After removal of 5 bases from V and 7 bases from J, the junction contained 14 bases not matched to a gene. The CDR3 has 15 residues. The CDR3 region is CASSPQDRASREQYF. As DNA, the CDR3 is TGTGCCAGCAGTCCGCAAGACAGGGCCTCTAGAGAGCAGTACTTC.

This clonotype has only a few counts. The gene calls are TRBV10-3 and TRBJ2-6; no definite D call. The V gene's germline CDR1 is ENHRY and CDR2 SYGVKD. Between the trimmed V and J ends, which lost 7 bases and 0 bases, there was a span of 4 bases. The CDR3 runs 13 residues. The CDR3 bases are TGTGCCATCAACCTCTCTGGGGCCAACGTCCTGACTTTC. As protein: CAINLSGANVLTF.

This clonotype was recorded at least ten times. The CDR3 loop reads CSVDPTYNEQFF. DNA for the CDR3: TGCAGCGTCGACCCTACCTACAATGAGCAGTTCTTC. The chain links TRBV29-1 to TRBJ2-1; D not certain. This CDR3 comprises 12 residues. The V end lost 6 bases, the J end lost 2 bases, and 8 bases lay between the germline ends. Per germline, CDR1 SQVTM and CDR2 ANQGSEA.

This clonotype was picked up many times. This rearrangement joins TRBV6-1 to TRBJ1-3; TRBD1 agrees at 9 bases. Unmatched junction bases numbered 6, after V lost 4 bases and J lost 2 bases. This CDR3 contains 16 residues. Germline V CDR1 and CDR2: MNHNS, SASEGT. CDR3: CASSAVDRGAGNTIYF. The CDR3 region has the DNA TGTGCCAGCAGTGCCGTGGACAGGGGAGCTGGAAACACCATATATTTT.

The table lists this clonotype with many counts. The chain carries TRBV7-2 and TRBJ2-1; D is undetermined. Germline V gene data show CDR1 as SGHTA and CDR2 as FQGNSA. V was cut by 7 bases and J by 7 bases, with 17 bases left in between. The CDR3 has 14 amino acids. CDR3 coding DNA: TGTGCCAGCATTCTGGCCCCCGAGGTTAATGAGCAGTTCTTC. It translates to CASILAPEVNEQFF.

This clonotype was seen ten or more times. The chain combines TRBV10-3 with TRBJ2-2; D is ambiguous. This CDR3 region has 11 residues. Looked up from germline, CDR1 is ENHRY and CDR2 is SYGVKD. V lost 8 bases and J 7 bases, leaving 8 bases between the germline ends. The CDR3 coding sequence is TGTGCCATCTCAATAGACGGGGAGCTGTTTTTT. Protein product: CAISIDGELFF.

The genes are TRBV10-3 and TRBJ2-7; 8 bases map to TRBD2. Per the germline V gene, CDR1 is ENHRY and CDR2 is SYGVKD. The CDR3 loop spans 13 amino acids. With V trimmed by 7 bases and J by 0 bases, 2 bases remained unmatched. This CDR3 is CAIISGISYEQYF. In DNA, the CDR3 is TGTGCCATCATTAGCGGGATCTCCTACGAGCAGTACTTC.

In this sample, this clonotype turned up many times. The chain has TRBV28 and TRBJ2-1, with D perhaps matching TRBD1 (5 bases). CDR1 is MDHEN, CDR2 SYDVKM, per germline. Between the trimmed V and J ends, which lost 6 bases and 15 bases, there was a span of 15 bases. The CDR3 covers 11 residues. CDR3 DNA sequence: TGTGCCAGCAGGGTTTCAGGGCGAGGGTTCTTC. Protein: CASRVSGRGFF.

In its sample, this clonotype was seen many times. The CDR3 nucleotides read TGCGCCAGCAGCCAAGATTGGGGGCTCTCTGCCTACGAGCAGTACTTC. It is translated as CASSQDWGLSAYEQYF. V is TRBV4-3 and J is TRBJ2-7; D perhaps matches TRBD1 (6 bases). V shed 0 bases and J shed 2 bases, with 14 bases lying between them. The CDR3 is made up of 16 amino acids. Per germline, CDR1 LGHNA and CDR2 YSLEER.

The sample holds many counts of this clonotype. The chain joins TRBV5-1 to TRBJ2-3; TRBD1 matches 7 bases. This CDR3 has 14 amino acids. CDR1 is SGHRS, CDR2 YFSETQ, per germline. Trimming removed 2 bases from V and 2 bases from J; junction bases left unmatched: 2. The CDR3 protein is CASSFGTVTDTQYF. The DNA for the CDR3 is TGCGCCAGCAGCTTCGGGACAGTCACAGATACGCAGTATTTT. Full variable domain (missing parts from reference TRBV5-1 and TRBJ2-3): KAGVTQTPRYLIKTRGQQVTLSCSPISGHRSVSWYQQTPGQGLQFLFEYFSETQRNKGNFPGRFSGRQFSNSRSEMNVSTLELGDSALYLCASSFGTVTDTQYFGPGTRLTVL.

This clonotype was seen ten or more times. V and J are TRBV6-1 and TRBJ1-1; 11 bases align to TRBD1. The length of the CDR3 is 17 residues. Germline lookup yields CDR1 MNHNS and CDR2 SASEGT. The trim removed 5 bases at V and 5 bases at J, leaving 13 bases unmatched. CDR3 bases: TGTGCCAGCAGTACGTGGACAGGGGGCGTCGTTTTGACTGAAGCTTTCTTT. This sequence encodes CASSTWTGGVVLTEAFF.

This clonotype was observed many times. This chain uses TRBV5-1 with TRBJ2-1, with TRBD2 identical over 14 bases. Germline V gives CDR1 SGHRS, CDR2 YFSETQ. V shed 4 bases, J shed 4 bases, and the junction held 13 bases outside the gene matches. The CDR3 extends over 19 amino acids. CDR3 residues: CASSLRLAGGPWGYNEQFF. The CDR3 nucleotides read TGCGCCAGCAGCCTCCGACTAGCGGGAGGGCCATGGGGTTACAATGAGCAGTTCTTC.

This clonotype was seen many times. V usage is TRBV7-2 and J usage is TRBJ2-2, with D possibly matching TRBD2 (6 bases). Germline CDR1 SGHTA, CDR2 FQGNSA. The CDR3 totals 15 residues. Trimming shortened V by 3 bases and J by 5 bases, and 13 bases separated the two germline ends. CDR3 sequence: CASSFTGVGTGELFF. In DNA, the CDR3 is TGTGCCAGCAGCTTCACGGGAGTAGGAACCGGGGAGCTGTTTTTT.

The chain combines TRBV5-1 with TRBJ1-4; tentative D call: TRBD1 (5 bases). V shed 4 bases and J shed 3 bases, with 16 bases lying between them. The CDR3 has 16 residues. CDR1 and CDR2 from the germline V gene are SGHRS and YFSETQ. CDR3 sequence: CASSGSYGASNEKLFF. As DNA, the CDR3 is TGCGCCAGCAGCGGCTCGTATGGGGCGTCTAATGAAAAACTGTTTTTT.

This clonotype was recorded at least ten times. The V gene is TRBV28, the J gene TRBJ2-3; maybe TRBD2 (7 bases). V lost 7 bases and J 2 bases, leaving 13 bases between the germline ends. The CDR3 extends over 14 amino acids. Looked up from germline, CDR1 is MDHEN and CDR2 is SYDVKM. The CDR3 nucleotides read TGTGCCAGCAATCGGGGGGCCCTCACAGATACGCAGTATTTT. Amino acid sequence: CASNRGALTDTQYF.

This clonotype was seen repeatedly, ten times or more. This chain links TRBV20-1 with TRBJ2-4; 8 positions agree with TRBD2. After removal of 5 bases from V and 4 bases from J, the junction contained 10 bases not matched to a gene. The V gene's germline CDR1 is DFQATT and CDR2 SNEGSKA (reference sequence). The CDR3 covers 15 residues. The DNA of the CDR3 is TGCAGTGCTGACGTGGGGACTAGTGTGAAAAACATTCAGTACTTC. Protein sequence: CSADVGTSVKNIQYF.